Listed below are T cell receptor beta chains from one sample, sequenced in a study of OX40 agonist ivuxolimab in advanced cancers. Libraries were prepared by immunoSEQ multiplex PCR; TCRdb keeps only in-frame clonotypes and omits some of them. The sample yields 82,000 or so clones, around 90% seen once. The sequenced sample was CD4+ or CD8+ T cells sorted from blood, obtained in a trial of the OX40 agonist ivuxolimab. These receptors originate from an adult with an advanced solid tumor such as melanoma, head and neck, liver or kidney cancer. Both conserved end residues are part of each CDR3. A D gene is named only where the DNA matches it firmly. Size is omitted from some rows. Given values are once, few, many or a class for expanded clones.

J gene | CDR3 length | D gene | clone size | V gene | CDR3 DNA | CDR3 protein
TRBJ1-1 | 13 | . | . | TRBV7-9 | TGTGCCAGCAGCTTCGGCCTCGGGACTGAAGCTTTCTTT | CASSFGLGTEAFF
TRBJ2-3 | 14 | . | . | TRBV5-1 | TGCGCCAGCAGCCCTACCGGGGGGCCTGATACGCAGTATTTT | CASSPTGGPDTQYF
TRBJ1-3 | 16 | . | . | TRBV28 | TGTGCCAGCAGTTCTCCAGGGGATAGCTCTGGAAACACCATATATTTT | CASSSPGDSSGNTIYF
TRBJ2-5 | 15 | TRBD2 | . | TRBV2 | TGTGCCAGCAGTGAGGGACTAGCGGGATTTCAGACCCAGTACTTC | CASSEGLAGFQTQYF
TRBJ2-7 | 12 | . | . | TRBV11-3 | TGTGCCAGCAGCGGAAACATCGCCGAGCAGTACTTC | CASSGNIAEQYF
TRBJ2-6 | 18 | . | . | TRBV21-1 | TGTGCCAGCAGCAATGGGACACCCTCTCTCTCTGGGGCCAACGTCCTGACTTTC | CASSNGTPSLSGANVLTF
TRBJ2-7 | 12 | . | . | TRBV10-3 | TGTGCCAGTGGTGGGGGACCCCACGAGCAGTACTTC | CASGGGPHEQYF
TRBJ2-2 | 13 | TRBD1 | . | TRBV28 | TGTGCCAGTGGACAGGGGGCCTTCGGGGAGCTGTTTTTT | CASGQGAFGELFF
TRBJ2-6 | 14 | . | once | TRBV11-2 | TGTGCCAGCAATAGGGTAGCCGGGGCCAACGTCCTGACTTTC | CASNRVAGANVLTF
TRBJ1-5 | 16 | . | once | TRBV19 | TGTGCCAGTAGTCAGGGCGGATCGCTCGCCAATCAGCCCCAGCATTTT | CASSQGGSLANQPQHF
TRBJ2-5 | 19 | . | . | TRBV21-1 | TGTGCCAGCAGCACAAATGGAATGGGGGGGCGGGGGGCCGGAGAGACCCAGTACTTC | CASSTNGMGGRGAGETQYF
TRBJ2-3 | 16 | . | . | TRBV6-5 | TGTGCCAGCAGTTACGATGGTAGCTTGGAGACAGATACGCAGTATTTT | CASSYDGSLETDTQYF
TRBJ2-7 | 13 | TRBD1 | . | TRBV5-1 | TGCGCCAGCACCGGAGACAGGGGCCACGAGCAGTACTTC | CASTGDRGHEQYF
TRBJ2-1 | 13 | TRBD2 | . | TRBV5-4 | TGTGCCAGCAAACTAGCGGTCTACAATGAGCAGTTCTTC | CASKLAVYNEQFF
TRBJ2-5 | 14 | . | once | TRBV28 | TGTGCCAGCAGTTTATGGGGGAGCGAAGAGACCCAGTACTTC | CASSLWGSEETQYF
TRBJ2-5 | 15 | . | . | TRBV25-1 | TGTGCCAGCAGTGAATATCTGGGGGCCAGGGAGACCCAGTACTTC | CASSEYLGARETQYF
TRBJ2-7 | 12 | . | . | TRBV5-1 | TGCGCCAGCAGGAAGGGTTATTACGAGCAGTACTTC | CASRKGYYEQYF
TRBJ2-1 | 13 | . | . | TRBV5-4 | TGTGCCAGCAGCTTGGGTTTCCAGACTGAGCAGTTCTTC | CASSLGFQTEQFF
TRBJ2-5 | 12 | . | . | TRBV7-6 | TGTGCCAGCTCCCCCGGGTCGGAGACCCAGTACTTC | CASSPGSETQYF
TRBJ1-4 | 16 | TRBD1 | . | TRBV4-1 | TGCGCCAGCAGCCAAGATGCGGGACAGGGATTCGAAAAACTGTTTTTT | CASSQDAGQGFEKLFF
TRBJ2-7 | 14 | TRBD1 | . | TRBV6-1 | TGTGCCAGCAGACGACAGGGGAACTCCTACGAGCAGTACTTC | CASRRQGNSYEQYF
TRBJ2-7 | 13 | . | . | TRBV27 | TGTGCCAGCAGTTTATTACAGGGAAGGGAGCAGTACTTC | CASSLLQGREQYF
TRBJ2-7 | 16 | . | few | TRBV7-9 | TGTGCCAGCAGCTTATCGAGCGGAGTTACCGCCTACGAGCAGTACTTC | CASSLSSGVTAYEQYF
TRBJ1-2 | 15 | TRBD1 | . | TRBV28 | TGTGCCAGCAGTTTAGGGACAGGGGGGGTCTATGGCTACACCTTC | CASSLGTGGVYGYTF
TRBJ2-5 | 14 | . | . | TRBV2 | TGTGCCAGCAGTGTTTTTGGGGGCCAAGAGACCCAGTACTTC | CASSVFGGQETQYF
TRBJ1-2 | 13 | . | . | TRBV28 | TGTGCCAGCAGTTTACTAACAGAGGAGGGCTACACCTTC | CASSLLTEEGYTF
TRBJ2-6 | 17 | TRBD1 | . | TRBV11-1 | TGTGCCAGCAGCCCGAGGACAGGGGGGGCTGGGGCCAACGTCCTGACTTTC | CASSPRTGGAGANVLTF
TRBJ2-7 | 15 | . | . | TRBV28 | TGTGCCAGCATCCAACCCGGCATGAGCTCCTACGAGCAGTACTTC | CASIQPGMSSYEQYF
TRBJ1-4 | 13 | . | . | TRBV7-2 | TGTGCCAGCAGCTTGTCAACTAATGAAAAACTGTTTTTT | CASSLSTNEKLFF
TRBJ1-6 | 15 | . | . | TRBV6-5 | TGTGCCAGCAGTTACTCGAAGGGATATAATTCACCCCTCCACTTT | CASSYSKGYNSPLHF
TRBJ1-4 | 15 | TRBD1 | . | TRBV4-1 | TGCGCCAGCAGCTCCCGAGGGGGCGGAGGGGAAAAACTGTTTTTT | CASSSRGGGGEKLFF
TRBJ2-1 | 18 | TRBD2 | . | TRBV7-9 | TGTGCCAGCAGCCAAAACCCGGGACTAGCGGCCACTTACAATGAGCAGTTCTTC | CASSQNPGLAATYNEQFF
TRBJ2-7 | 15 | . | . | TRBV11-2 | TGTGCCAGCAGCCGCTGGGGGAAAGGCACCTACGAGCAGTACTTC | CASSRWGKGTYEQYF
TRBJ1-5 | 15 | . | . | TRBV12-2 | TGTGCAAGTCGCTTAGAGGAGTTTTGCAATCAGCCCCAGCATTTT | CASRLEEFCNQPQHF
TRBJ1-2 | 16 | . | . | TRBV4-2 | TGTGCCAGCAGCCAAGAAAGGGCAGGGACACCGAGAGGCTACACCTTC | CASSQERAGTPRGYTF
TRBJ1-1 | 14 | TRBD1 | . | TRBV19 | TGTGCCAGTAGTCAGACAGGGGGCGGTTCTGAAGCTTTCTTT | CASSQTGGGSEAFF
TRBJ2-7 | 12 | . | once | TRBV6-1 | TGTGCCAGCACCGGGGACACTTACGAGCAGTACTTC | CASTGDTYEQYF
TRBJ2-3 | 17 | . | . | TRBV28 | TGTGCCAGCAAATTGTCTAATAGGGCGTGGGGGTCAGATACGCAGTATTTT | CASKLSNRAWGSDTQYF
TRBJ2-7 | 15 | TRBD1 | . | TRBV5-4 | TGTGCCAGCAGACCAGGGGGTTCCGTCCTGGCCGAGCAGTACTTC | CASRPGGSVLAEQYF
TRBJ2-1 | 16 | . | . | TRBV21-1 | TGTGCCAGCAGCAAAGAGGGGGGACAGGGCTACAATGAGCAGTTCTTC | CASSKEGGQGYNEQFF
TRBJ2-7 | 12 | . | . | TRBV28 | TGTGCCAGCAGTTTAAGGGCATCCGAGCAGTACTTC | CASSLRASEQYF
TRBJ2-1 | 14 | . | . | TRBV10-1 | TGCGCCAGCAGTGGGGGCAGGGCGGGCAATGAGCAGTTCTTC | CASSGGRAGNEQFF
TRBJ2-7 | 12 | . | . | TRBV11-2 | TGTGCCAGCAGCTTAGGTACCTACGAGCAGTACTTC | CASSLGTYEQYF
TRBJ2-1 | 14 | . | . | TRBV19 | TGTGCCACCACAGACGACCCTTCAACTAGTGAGCAGTTCTTC | CATTDDPSTSEQFF
TRBJ1-3 | 15 | TRBD1 | . | TRBV7-7 | TGTGCTAGCAGCTCCGGGACAGGGGGCGGAAACACCATATATTTT | CASSSGTGGGNTIYF
TRBJ2-2 | 14 | . | once | TRBV11-3 | TGTGCCAGCAGAGCGGAGGCGGGCACCGGGGAGCTGTTTTTT | CASRAEAGTGELFF
TRBJ1-1 | 12 | TRBD1 | . | TRBV29-1 | TGCAGCCCCGACAGGGCGGGAACTGAAGCTTTCTTT | CSPDRAGTEAFF
TRBJ1-2 | 15 | . | . | TRBV7-2 | TGTGCCAGCAGCTCCTATCCGGACAAAGACTATGGCTACACCTTC | CASSSYPDKDYGYTF
TRBJ2-1 | 16 | TRBD2 | . | TRBV5-4 | TGTGCCAGCAGCCTTCGACTAGCGGGAGGGGTCAATGAGCAGTTCTTC | CASSLRLAGGVNEQFF
TRBJ2-1 | 13 | TRBD1 | . | TRBV28 | TGTGCCAGCAGTTCGGGACAGGGCAATGAGCAGTTCTTC | CASSSGQGNEQFF
TRBJ1-5 | 14 | . | . | TRBV28 | TGTGCCAGCAGTCTCGGACGTCGGTCTCAGCCCCAGCATTTT | CASSLGRRSQPQHF
TRBJ2-5 | 18 | TRBD2 | . | TRBV6-1 | TGTGCCAGCAGTGAAATGGGGCTAGCGGGAGTTGGGGGGGAGACCCAGTACTTC | CASSEMGLAGVGGETQYF
TRBJ2-7 | 16 | . | . | TRBV9 | TGTGCCAGCAGCGCTACTGTGGAACTCCTCGGGGGAGAGCAGTACTTC | CASSATVELLGGEQYF
TRBJ2-3 | 14 | TRBD2 | . | TRBV7-9 | TGTGCCAGCAGCCACTCCCCGGGGAGGGAGAATCAGTATTTT | CASSHSPGRENQYF
TRBJ2-1 | 14 | . | once | TRBV30 | TGTGCCTGGGCCAAAGGGATAGGAAAAGTCGAGCAGTTCTTC | CAWAKGIGKVEQFF
TRBJ2-6 | 17 | TRBD1 | . | TRBV11-2 | TGTGCCAGCAGCTCCGGGACAGGGCGCTCTGGGGCCAACGTCCTGACTTTC | CASSSGTGRSGANVLTF